This T cell receptor (beta chain) was sequenced during a study of T cells in Graves' hyperthyroidism and ophthalmopathy. Study context: Peripheral blood was taken when the disease was first diagnosed, before any treatment began.

TCR beta CDR3 regions were amplified from RNA transcripts. HTBI primers were the set used in a first-round RT-PCR of the TCR CDR3. TCRdb reanalysed the multiplex PCR reads using MiXCR and keeps one entry per CDR3 protein. The sample consists of around 600,000 distinct CDR3 sequences, 15% to 18% of them appearing once. This clonotype was observed a handful of times. The CDR3 is 16 amino acids. The germline V and J ends were trimmed by 0 bases and 0 bases, with 7 bases remaining between them. Per germline, CDR1 SGHRS and CDR2 YFSETQ. The source of this sequence is a woman aged 30 to 39 with Graves' hyperthyroidism. The chain carries TRBV5-1 and TRBJ1-6; D is uncertain. Specimen: blood. Here the CDR3 DNA reads TGCGCCAGCAGCTTGGGGGAGAGCTCCTATAATTCACCCCTCCACTTT. Protein: CASSLGESSYNSPLHF.